This TCR beta chain was captured by sequencing in a study of CD8 T cells in Susac syndrome. After extraction with the RNeasy kit, about 0.5 to 1 ug of the RNA was reverse transcribed using random hexamers. Coverage of TCR beta CDR3 amplification by immunoSEQ multiplex PCR extended to 54 Vbeta and 13 Jbeta. TCRdb passed the immunoSEQ multiplex PCR reads through MiXCR, listing each CDR3 protein once. The table includes around 150,000 distinct CDR3 sequences, 93% detected once. Germline V gene lookup returns CDR1 MNHNS and CDR2 SASEGT. The V end was cut by 8 bases, the J end by 2 bases, with 21 bases between. The CDR3 has 16 residues. High-throughput TCR beta sequencing covered peripheral CD8+ and CD4+ T cells.

The V gene is TRBV6-1, the J gene TRBJ1-1; D possibly corresponds to TRBD1 (6 bases). This TCR derives from a human donor in good health. Sequenced: CD4+ T cells from PBMCs. The CDR3 bases are TGTGCCAGCGGAAAGACTTCGGGACACTTCAACACTGAAGCTTTCTTT. Amino acids: CASGKTSGHFNTEAFF.